This T cell receptor beta chain derives from a study of somatic mutations in cytotoxic T cells in rheumatoid arthritis. This table comes from immunoSEQ multiplex PCR, and its TCRdb copy is limited to in-frame clones, with some not included. The sample carries under 7,500 clones, approximately 90% recorded once. Germline values: CDR1 KGHSH, CDR2 LQKENI. This CDR3 has 16 amino acids. V was clipped by 3 bases and J by 0 bases, with 13 bases between them. Notes on the study in general: Clonality of CD8+ T cells, which was compared between rheumatoid arthritis patients and age-matched healthy controls, did not differ significantly.

A remark on this clone: As yet, its antigen is unknown.

The clonotype originates from a woman between 65 and 79 years old with rheumatoid arthritis. Sequencing used CD8+ T cells sorted from blood. This chain joins TRBV18 and TRBJ2-3; tentative D call: TRBD1 (5 bases). The CDR3 protein is CASSPSDRPSTDTQYF. CDR3 in DNA: TGTGCCAGCTCACCGTCAGACAGACCTAGCACAGATACGCAGTATTTT.